The 25 T cell receptor beta chains reported below all come from one sample, sequenced in a study of siplizumab effects on memory and regulatory T cells. Repertoires were generated with immunoSEQ multiplex PCR, while TCRdb's copy carries only in-frame clones and drops some. The table has 100,000 or so clones, over 85% seen once; the top ten hold roughly 0.17%. Input material: non-Treg CD4+ T cells sorted from blood. All receptors derive from a human donor in good health.

The chain couples TRBV10-2 to TRBJ1-1; no clear D gene. V lost 2 bases, J lost 0 bases, and 10 bases lay in between. CDR1 and CDR2 (germline): WSHSY, SAAADI. The CDR3 runs 15 residues. The CDR3 loop is CASSEIGRMNTEAFF. The CDR3 DNA reads as TGCGCCAGCAGTGAGATTGGACGGATGAACACTGAAGCTTTCTTT.

The V gene is TRBV6-7, the J gene TRBJ2-1, with 9 bases identical to TRBD2. TRBV6-7 is recorded as an ORF, its role being uncertain. This CDR3 has 17 residues. The V segment lost 2 bases and the J segment 7 bases; nucleotides outside the gene matches: 12. The CDR3 nucleotides read TGTGCCAGCAGTTACCGAGCGGGGGGCCGAAGGGGGAATGAGCAGTTCTTC. It encodes CASSYRAGGRRGNEQFF.

The genes are TRBV11-2 and TRBJ1-6, with D tentatively TRBD1 (5 bases). This CDR3 spans 15 amino acids. The V end lost 0 bases, the J end lost 9 bases, and 12 bases lay between the germline ends. Per the germline V gene, CDR1 is SGHAT and CDR2 is FQNNGV. The CDR3: CASSLDGREVSPLHF. In DNA, the CDR3 is TGTGCCAGCAGCTTAGACGGCAGGGAGGTTTCACCCCTCCACTTT.

The V call is TRBV4-1, the J call TRBJ2-2; possibly TRBD1 or TRBD2 for D (5 bases each). Germline-derived CDR1 and CDR2 are MGHRA and YSYEKL. This CDR3 is 14 amino acids long. V lost 0 bases, J lost 9 bases, and 11 bases lay in between. For the CDR3, the DNA is TGCGCCAGCAGCCAAGAATCCCCGGGACGGGAGCTGTTTTTT. It is translated as CASSQESPGRELFF.

This clone was counted a single time. The rearrangement joins TRBV5-1 to TRBJ2-1; the D is unclear. The V gene lost 0 bases and the J gene lost 10 bases, with 17 bases spanning the gap. This CDR3 comprises 15 residues. From germline, CDR1 is SGHRS and CDR2 YFSETQ. The CDR3 bases are TGCGCCAGCAGCTTGGTGGTGGAAGCTAGTCGAGAGCAGTTCTTC. The encoded protein is CASSLVVEASREQFF.

The chain employs TRBV12-5 and TRBJ2-2; a weak D match, TRBD1 (5 bases). Trimming left V 6 bases short and J 6 bases short, with 11 bases between. Germline V gene data show CDR1 as LGHNT and CDR2 as FRNRAP. The CDR3 is 13 residues long. CDR3 sequence (DNA): TGTGCTAGTGGGCTTGCAGGGTCCGGGGAGCTGTTTTTT. Translating gives CASGLAGSGELFF.

This sequence joins TRBV2 and TRBJ2-5, with D maybe TRBD2 (6 bases). Trimming took off 7 bases at V and 2 bases at J, with 20 bases between the two ends. Per germline, CDR1 SNHLY and CDR2 FYNNEI. CDR3 length: 16 residues. This CDR3 reads CASNPGRGLRQETQYF. DNA of the CDR3: TGTGCCAGCAACCCAGGGCGGGGTTTGCGGCAAGAGACCCAGTACTTC.

V usage is TRBV28 and J usage is TRBJ2-3, with 13 nucleotides matching TRBD2. CDR3 length: 17 amino acids. With V trimmed by 5 bases and J by 2 bases, 7 bases remained unmatched. The germline V gene encodes CDR1 MDHEN and CDR2 SYDVKM. This chain's CDR3 is CASSLYTSGGATDTQYF. Written as DNA, the CDR3 is TGTGCCAGCAGTCTATATACTAGCGGGGGGGCCACAGATACGCAGTATTTT.

The chain couples TRBV2 to TRBJ1-4; D is uncertain. The ends were cut back, 6 bases at V and 8 bases at J, with 16 bases in the middle. The CDR3 loop spans 14 amino acids. Germline CDR1 is SNHLY and CDR2 is FYNNEI. The CDR3 is CASRALSGKEKLFF. CDR3 in DNA: TGTGCCAGCAGGGCGTTATCTGGGAAAGAAAAACTGTTTTTT.

This clone showed up just once. The chain recombines TRBV2 with TRBJ1-2; D not resolved. Germline V gene lookup returns CDR1 SNHLY and CDR2 FYNNEI. Between the trimmed V and J ends, which lost 4 bases and 1 base, there was a span of 7 bases. The CDR3 consists of 13 residues. The CDR3 loop reads CASSGQINYGYTF. The CDR3 DNA reads as TGTGCCAGCAGTGGGCAGATTAACTATGGCTACACCTTC. Full variable domain (remainder filled in from reference TRBV2 and TRBJ1-2): EPEVTQTPSHQVTQMGQEVILRCVPISNHLYFYWYRQILGQKVEFLVSFYNNEISEKSEIFDDQFSVERPDGSNFTLKIRSTKLEDSAMYFCASSGQINYGYTFGSGTRLTVV.

DNA for the CDR3: TGTGCCAGCAGCTCTGGACAGAATAATTCACCCCTCCACTTT. Encoded protein: CASSSGQNNSPLHF. The chain combines TRBV7-9 with TRBJ1-6; a weak D match, TRBD1 (6 bases). V was trimmed by 4 bases and J by 5 bases, leaving 9 bases between them. This CDR3 is 14 amino acids long. In germline, CDR1 is SEHNR, CDR2 FQNEAQ (reference sequence).

The V gene is TRBV2, the J gene TRBJ1-2, with no clear D. V lost 6 bases and J lost 3, with 20 bases in between. The CDR3 has 16 residues. Germline CDR1 and CDR2: SNHLY and FYNNEI. CDR3 DNA sequence: TGTGCCAGCAGGAGGTCATCCGGCACGGCCGACTATGGCTACACCTTC. This gives the protein CASRRSSGTADYGYTF.

The CDR3 spells CASSPAGGTGGEKLFF. The CDR3 DNA is TGTGCCAGCAGCCCCGCCGGCGGGACAGGAGGGGAAAAACTGTTTTTT. The chain carries TRBV7-8 and TRBJ1-4; TRBD1 agrees at 8 bases. V shed 5 bases, J shed 8 bases, and the junction held 13 bases outside the gene matches. The CDR3 spans 16 residues. CDR1 and CDR2 (germline): SGHVS, FQNEAQ.

The chain uses TRBV18 and TRBJ2-1; 10 bases line up with TRBD2. V trimming: 2 bases; J trimming: 4 bases; junction bases outside the gene matches: 2. This CDR3 region has 15 residues. Germline CDR1 and CDR2: KGHSH and LQKENI. The DNA for the CDR3 is TGTGCCAGCTCACCAGTACTAGCGGGGTACAATGAGCAGTTCTTC. The encoded protein is CASSPVLAGYNEQFF.

V usage is TRBV7-6 and J usage is TRBJ2-7, with D tentatively TRBD1 or TRBD2 (5 bases each). With 4 bases removed from V and 5 bases from J, the gap between germline ends came to 15 bases. CDR1 and CDR2 (germline): SGHVS, FNYEAQ. CDR3 length equals 14 residues. Written as DNA, the CDR3 is TGTGCCAGCAGCTCCCAATGGGGCGGGCACGAGCAGTACTTC. This gives the protein CASSSQWGGHEQYF.

The rearrangement uses TRBV6-5 and TRBJ2-4; the D gene is possibly TRBD2 (5 bases). The CDR3 length is 13 residues. Germline CDR1 is MNHEY and CDR2 is SVGAGI. The V gene lost 4 bases and the J gene lost 4 bases, with 8 bases spanning the gap. Written as DNA, the CDR3 is TGTGCCAGCAGTTCGGACTTTAAAAACATTCAGTACTTC. This codes for CASSSDFKNIQYF.

The chain combines TRBV6-6 with TRBJ2-5; the D call may be TRBD1 or TRBD2 (5 bases each). The germline gives CDR1 MNHNY, CDR2 SVGAGI (reference sequence). The germline V and J ends were trimmed by 0 bases and 5 bases, with 13 bases remaining between them. The CDR3 contains 15 residues. The CDR3 protein is CASSYSRVREETQYF. Written as DNA, the CDR3 is TGTGCCAGCAGTTACTCTCGAGTCAGGGAGGAGACCCAGTACTTC.

The CDR3 region is CASGLSGRSPLHF. CDR3 sequence (DNA): TGTGCTAGTGGTTTGTCAGGGCGGTCACCCCTCCACTTT. The V and J genes are TRBV12-5 and TRBJ1-6, with D perhaps TRBD1 (5 bases). Trimming cost V 2 bases and J 10 bases, with 9 bases left between them. The CDR3 loop spans 13 amino acids. The germline V gene has CDR1 LGHNT and CDR2 FRNRAP.

The chain is built from TRBV10-3 and TRBJ2-1; the D gene could be TRBD1 or TRBD2 (6 bases each). Per the germline V gene, CDR1 is ENHRY and CDR2 is SYGVKD. The V gene lost 8 bases and the J gene lost 8 bases, with 16 bases spanning the gap. This CDR3 contains 13 residues. The CDR3 loop reads CAIQGRLEYEQFF. CDR3 sequence (DNA): TGTGCCATCCAGGGGAGGCTGGAGTATGAGCAGTTCTTC.

The chain employs TRBV10-1 and TRBJ2-2; D possibly uses TRBD1 or TRBD2 (5 bases each). The CDR3 has 13 residues. Between the trimmed V and J ends, which lost 2 bases and 6 bases, there was a span of 7 bases. CDR1 is WNHNN, CDR2 SYGVQD, per germline (reference sequence). The CDR3 sequence is CASSEGGSGELFF. The CDR3 DNA reads TGCGCCAGCAGTGAGGGGGGATCCGGGGAGCTGTTTTTT.

J is TRBJ1-5 and V is TRBV5-6, with 7 bases aligning to TRBD1. V lost 4 bases to trimming and J lost 1 base; unmatched junction nucleotides: 8. Germline CDR1 reads SGHDT; CDR2 reads YYEEEE. The CDR3 loop spans 16 amino acids. CDR3: CASSRQTGYSNQPQHF. Here the CDR3 DNA reads TGTGCCAGCAGCCGCCAGACAGGGTACAGCAATCAGCCCCAGCATTTT. Based on the CDR3 plus reference TRBV5-6 and TRBJ1-5, the full variable domain is DAGVTQSPTHLIKTRGQQVTLRCSPKSGHDTVSWYQQALGQGPQFIFQYYEEEERQRGNFPDRFSGHQFPNYSSELNVNALLLGDSALYLCASSRQTGYSNQPQHFGDGTRLSIL.

This chain connects TRBV4-3 to TRBJ2-7; a possible D gene is TRBD1 (5 bases). This CDR3 is 14 amino acids long. V was pared by 0 bases and J by 6 bases, with 12 bases between. Germline lookup yields CDR1 LGHNA and CDR2 YSLEER. The CDR3 DNA reads TGCGCCAGCAGCCAAGAGCAGGGTCTTGGCGAGCAGTACTTC. It is translated as CASSQEQGLGEQYF.

Written as DNA, the CDR3 is TGTGCCAGCAGCGTCAACAGGGATACTGAAGCTTTCTTT. Translating it yields CASSVNRDTEAFF. This sequence joins TRBV7-3 and TRBJ1-1; the D gene is possibly TRBD1 (6 bases). CDR1 and CDR2 (germline): SGHTA, FQGTGA. V was trimmed by 5 bases and J by 5 bases, leaving 12 bases between them. The CDR3 consists of 13 residues.

Regarding this clone: At one of its ends the junction is not consistent with the germline gene, which may arise from a read error. This rearrangement joins TRBV7-3 to TRBJ2-7; D call uncertain. This CDR3 has 12 residues. Germline-derived CDR1 and CDR2 are SGHTA and FQGTGA. The DNA of the CDR3 is TGTGCCAGCAGCTTACCTCCCGGCCGCCCGTTCTTC. Translation gives CASSLPPGRPFF.

This sequence joins TRBV6-1 and TRBJ2-7; D is ambiguous. With 6 bases removed from V and 1 base from J, the gap between germline ends came to 7 bases. The CDR3 loop spans 12 amino acids. Germline assignment: CDR1 MNHNS and CDR2 SASEGT. The CDR3 bases are TGTGCCAGCAGGAGAGGTTCCTACGAGCAGTACTTC. Its translation: CASRRGSYEQYF.